The rows below give T cell receptor beta chains drawn from one sample of a study of response to subunit inactivated influenza vaccine. TCRdb re-derived calls from the RT-PCR reads in MiXCR, one entry per CDR3 protein. This table holds a few hundred thousand distinct CDR3 sequences, around 15% found once. This sample comprised PBMCs from blood, obtained roughly 13 days after vaccination. The receptors were gathered from a man aged 50 or older who received an inactivated influenza vaccine. Both conserved end residues are part of each CDR3. D genes are given only for firm matches. The size entry is marked missing in some rows and otherwise reads once, few, many or a size class.

D: NA
size: few
V: TRBV6-6
J: TRBJ1-2
DNA: TGTGCCAGCAGTTACTTTGTTGCCTATGGCTACACCTTC
CDR3: CASSYFVAYGYTF

D: NA
size: few
V: TRBV12-3/TRBV12-4
J: TRBJ1-3
DNA: TGTGCCAGCAGTTGGGACCGACGAACTGGAAACACCATATATTTT
CDR3: CASSWDRRTGNTIYF

D: NA
size: few
V: TRBV27
J: TRBJ1-6
DNA: TGTGCCAGCAGGCCCACAGGGTCAAGCTCCTATAATTCACCCCTCCACTTT
CDR3: CASRPTGSSSYNSPLHF

D: TRBD1
size: few
V: TRBV11-3
J: TRBJ1-1
DNA: TGTGCCAGCAGCCCTGGGACAGGGAGAAGCACTGAAGCTTTCTTT
CDR3: CASSPGTGRSTEAFF

D: NA
size: NA
V: TRBV10-3
J: TRBJ2-1
DNA: TGTGCCATCAGTCTATCATTGGGGGGCGCGTACAATGAGCAGTTCTTC
CDR3: CAISLSLGGAYNEQFF

D: NA
size: few
V: TRBV9
J: TRBJ2-1
DNA: TGTGCCAGCAGCGTAGGAGGACTCCCTTCCTACAATGAGCAGTTCTTC
CDR3: CASSVGGLPSYNEQFF

D: NA
size: NA
V: TRBV24-1
J: TRBJ2-5
DNA: TGTGCCACCAGTGATTCAGGCAGCATCCAAGAGACCCAGTACTTC
CDR3: CATSDSGSIQETQYF

D: TRBD2
size: NA
V: TRBV6-5
J: TRBJ2-5
DNA: TGTGCCAGCACAAGCGGGGTTTTAGGAGAGACCCAGTACTTC
CDR3: CASTSGVLGETQYF

D: TRBD1
size: NA
V: TRBV4-1
J: TRBJ1-4
DNA: TGCGCCAGCAGCACTCTGCTCTTCCTCCGGGACAGGGCAAGATTTGCAACTAATGAAAAACTGTTTTTT
CDR3: CASSTLLFLRDRARFATNEKLFF

D: TRBD1
size: NA
V: TRBV4-3
J: TRBJ2-7
DNA: TGCGCCAGCAGCCAAGATCCACAGGGGGCTGAGCAGTACTTC
CDR3: CASSQDPQGAEQYF

D: NA
size: NA
V: TRBV12-3/TRBV12-4
J: TRBJ1-1
DNA: TGTGCCAGCAGTCCATCCCCTGGCGGTGAAGCTTTCTTT
CDR3: CASSPSPGGEAFF

D: NA
size: few
V: TRBV7-2
J: TRBJ1-5
DNA: TGTGCCAGCAGCTTAGACGGGGCAAGCAATCAGCCCCAGCATTTT
CDR3: CASSLDGASNQPQHF

D: NA
size: many
V: TRBV4-1
J: TRBJ2-7
DNA: TGCGCCAGCAGCCAAGATCAGGGGCGCGGCTACGAGCAGTACTTC
CDR3: CASSQDQGRGYEQYF

D: NA
size: few
V: TRBV3-1
J: TRBJ2-7
DNA: TGTGCCAGCAGCCAAGATAGTCAGTATTACGAGCAGTACTTC
CDR3: CASSQDSQYYEQYF

D: TRBD1
size: NA
V: TRBV28
J: TRBJ1-5
DNA: TGTGCCAGCAGACCGGACAGGGTGCATAATCAGCCCCAGCATTTT
CDR3: CASRPDRVHNQPQHF

D: NA
size: many
V: TRBV12-3/TRBV12-4
J: TRBJ1-2
DNA: TGTGCCAGCAGGACGGTTGGGGGCTACACCTTC
CDR3: CASRTVGGYTF

D: NA
size: NA
V: TRBV2
J: TRBJ2-3
DNA: TGTGCCAGCATTCTTGGCGGGGTGGGTAGCACAGATACGCAGTATTTT
CDR3: CASILGGVGSTDTQYF

D: NA
size: NA
V: TRBV3-1
J: TRBJ2-7
DNA: TGTGCCAGCAGCCGGGGATCGGGACAATCCTACGAGCAGTACTTC
CDR3: CASSRGSGQSYEQYF

D: TRBD1
size: few
V: TRBV24-1
J: TRBJ2-3
DNA: TGTGCCACCAGTGACCGGGGACAGGGAGTCACAGATACGCAGTATTTT
CDR3: CATSDRGQGVTDTQYF

D: NA
size: few
V: TRBV3-1
J: TRBJ1-2
DNA: TGTGCCAGCACCGACAGTTTGTTGAACTATGGCTACACCTTC
CDR3: CASTDSLLNYGYTF

D: NA
size: few
V: TRBV12-3/TRBV12-4
J: TRBJ2-2
DNA: TGTGCCAGCAGTTTTATCGGGACCGGTTTCGGGGAGCTGTTTTTT
CDR3: CASSFIGTGFGELFF

D: NA
size: few
V: TRBV13
J: TRBJ2-7
DNA: TGTGCCAGCAGCTCCCGGGACGAGCAGTACTTC
CDR3: CASSSRDEQYF

D: NA
size: NA
V: TRBV5-1
J: TRBJ2-5
DNA: TGCGCCAGCAGCCGAGAGGGACATTACACAGAGACCCAGTACTTC
CDR3: CASSREGHYTETQYF

D: TRBD1
size: NA
V: TRBV12-3/TRBV12-4
J: TRBJ1-1
DNA: TGTGCCAGCAGTCCTCGGACAGGGACCACTGAAGCTTTCTTT
CDR3: CASSPRTGTTEAFF

D: NA
size: NA
V: TRBV19
J: TRBJ2-7
DNA: TGTGCCAGTAGTATACTGGGTAGCGCGTCCTACGAGCAGTACTTC
CDR3: CASSILGSASYEQYF

D: NA
size: many
V: TRBV20-1
J: TRBJ2-2
DNA: TGCAGTGCTAGAGATAACAGCAACACCGGGGAGCTGTTTTTT
CDR3: CSARDNSNTGELFF

D: NA
size: few
V: TRBV29-1
J: TRBJ1-5
DNA: TGCAGCGTTGGCGACAGAGATCAGCCCCAGCATTTT
CDR3: CSVGDRDQPQHF

D: NA
size: many
V: TRBV28
J: TRBJ1-1
DNA: TGTGCCAGCAGTTTAACCGCTATTTCCGGGATGAACACTGAAGCTTTCTTT
CDR3: CASSLTAISGMNTEAFF

D: NA
size: few
V: TRBV29-1
J: TRBJ2-1
DNA: TGCAGCGTTGAATCCCAGCGGAGCTCCTACAATGAGCAGTTCTTC
CDR3: CSVESQRSSYNEQFF

D: NA
size: many
V: TRBV28
J: TRBJ2-3
DNA: TGTGCCAGCAGTTTCCGCGACTTCTATACGCAGTATTTT
CDR3: CASSFRDFYTQYF

D: NA
size: NA
V: TRBV3-1
J: TRBJ2-1
DNA: TGTGCCAGCAGCCAACATGGGGCCAATGAGCAGTTCTTC
CDR3: CASSQHGANEQFF

D: NA
size: few
V: TRBV20-1
J: TRBJ1-1
DNA: TGCAGTGCTAGAGAGACGTCGACTGAAGCTTTCTTT
CDR3: CSARETSTEAFF

D: NA
size: NA
V: TRBV7-2
J: TRBJ2-5
DNA: TGTGCCAGCAGCTTCACGGGAGCTGGCGAGACCCAGTACTTC
CDR3: CASSFTGAGETQYF

D: NA
size: many
V: TRBV7-2
J: TRBJ2-7
DNA: TGTGCCAGCAGCCCCCAGGCTAGGGAGCAGTACTTC
CDR3: CASSPQAREQYF

D: TRBD2
size: NA
V: TRBV6-1
J: TRBJ2-2
DNA: TGTGCCAGCAGCCGCCGACTAGCGGGAGCCCGGGAGCTGTTTTTT
CDR3: CASSRRLAGARELFF

D: NA
size: NA
V: TRBV6-1
J: TRBJ1-5
DNA: TGTGCCAGCAGCCCAAAACCCGGGGGTTATAGCAATCAGCCCCAGCATTTT
CDR3: CASSPKPGGYSNQPQHF

D: NA
size: many
V: TRBV11-2
J: TRBJ2-3
DNA: TGTGCCAGCAGCTCTCTTGAACAGGGTCGAGCTTCCTCGGATACGCAGTATTTT
CDR3: CASSSLEQGRASSDTQYF

D: TRBD1
size: few
V: TRBV5-1
J: TRBJ2-7
DNA: TGCGCCAGCAGCAAGGACAGGGAATACGAGCAGTACTTC
CDR3: CASSKDREYEQYF

D: TRBD2
size: few
V: TRBV5-1
J: TRBJ2-7
DNA: TGCGCCAGCAGCTTCAGATTAACTAGCGGGGGGGGAACCTACGAGCAGTACTTC
CDR3: CASSFRLTSGGGTYEQYF

D: NA
size: many
V: TRBV12-3/TRBV12-4
J: TRBJ2-5
DNA: TGTGCCAGCAGTACCGGGCCGGAGACCCAGTACTTC
CDR3: CASSTGPETQYF

D: NA
size: NA
V: TRBV4-1
J: TRBJ2-7
DNA: TGCGCCAGCAGCCAGTATTCGGGACAAGGATACGAGCAGTACTTC
CDR3: CASSQYSGQGYEQYF

D: NA
size: many
V: TRBV12-3/TRBV12-4
J: TRBJ2-1
DNA: TGTGCCAGCACCATCCGGTCGGTAGCTGGCTATCAACACAATGAGCAGTTCTTC
CDR3: CASTIRSVAGYQHNEQFF

D: TRBD2
size: few
V: TRBV6-1
J: TRBJ2-7
DNA: TGTGCCAGCAGGGGACTAGCGGGAGTTAGTTACGAGCAGTACTTC
CDR3: CASRGLAGVSYEQYF

D: NA
size: NA
V: TRBV5-1
J: TRBJ2-2
DNA: TGCGCCAGCAGCCTTAACTCCGGGGAGCTGTTTTTT
CDR3: CASSLNSGELFF

D: NA
size: few
V: TRBV28
J: TRBJ2-3
DNA: TGTGCCAGCAGTTTAGTGGGCGCACTGGCTACAGATACGCAGTATTTT
CDR3: CASSLVGALATDTQYF

D: TRBD1
size: NA
V: TRBV12-3/TRBV12-4
J: TRBJ1-4
DNA: TGTGCCAGCAGCAGGACAGGCTCTAAGAAACTGTTTTTT
CDR3: CASSRTGSKKLFF

D: TRBD2
size: NA
V: TRBV20-1
J: TRBJ2-1
DNA: TGCAGTGCTGAGGGACTAGCGGCCAGCTCCTACAATGAGCAGTTCTTC
CDR3: CSAEGLAASSYNEQFF

D: TRBD1
size: NA
V: TRBV14
J: TRBJ2-2
DNA: TGTGCCAGCAGCCTAAGCCGGGACAGGGGGCGGTCCGGGGAGCTGTTTTTT
CDR3: CASSLSRDRGRSGELFF

D: NA
size: NA
V: TRBV7-8
J: TRBJ1-1
DNA: TGTGCCAGCAGCTCCTACGGGACGGGAGCCGAAGCTTTCTTT
CDR3: CASSSYGTGAEAFF

D: NA
size: few
V: TRBV11-1
J: TRBJ2-2
DNA: TGTGCCAGCAGCTTAGCAGCCGGGGGGCCCCCACTCCACACCGGGGAGCTGTTTTTT
CDR3: CASSLAAGGPPLHTGELFF

D: TRBD2
size: NA
V: TRBV6-2/TRBV6-3
J: TRBJ2-1
DNA: TGTGCCAGCAGTTACCATCGGGGGGGAACCTACAATGAGCAGTTCTTC
CDR3: CASSYHRGGTYNEQFF

D: TRBD1
size: NA
V: TRBV6-1
J: TRBJ1-1
DNA: TGTGCCAGCACCCGACAGGGGATGAACACTGAAGCTTTCTTT
CDR3: CASTRQGMNTEAFF

D: TRBD1
size: few
V: TRBV7-9
J: TRBJ2-3
DNA: TGTGCCAGCAGCTCAGACGAGACAGGGGTCACAGATACGCAGTATTTT
CDR3: CASSSDETGVTDTQYF

D: TRBD1
size: many
V: TRBV6-1
J: TRBJ2-3
DNA: TGTGCCAGCGACAGGGGCTACACAGATACGCAGTATTTT
CDR3: CASDRGYTDTQYF

D: NA
size: NA
V: TRBV19
J: TRBJ2-2
DNA: TGTGCCAGTCTTTTCGAGGCGGGACACCCCGGGGAGCTGTTTTTT
CDR3: CASLFEAGHPGELFF

D: TRBD1
size: many
V: TRBV5-1
J: TRBJ2-7
DNA: TGCGCCAGCAGCCCCCAGGGGACAGGGTCGACCTACGAGCAGTACTTC
CDR3: CASSPQGTGSTYEQYF

D: NA
size: few
V: TRBV7-2
J: TRBJ1-1
DNA: TGTGCCAGCAGCCCCGCAGGCCGGCACGCTTTCTTT
CDR3: CASSPAGRHAFF

D: NA
size: NA
V: TRBV19
J: TRBJ1-5
DNA: TGTGCCAGTAGTGATTTCCTAAGCAATCAGCCCCAGCATTTT
CDR3: CASSDFLSNQPQHF